These 7 T cell receptor beta chains were sequenced from one sample in a study of T cell repertoires in cytomegalovirus infection. TCRdb re-analysed the reads in MiXCR, keeping a single row per CDR3 protein. The table lists some 180,000 distinct CDR3 sequences, about 17% of them singletons. Sequenced material: CD8+ T cells from PBMCs. The receptors shown here come from a human donor in good health (CMV status not recorded). Some clones in this sample may be carry-over from other donors' samples.

CDR3 sequence: CASSQDSGGTYEQYF. CDR3 sequence (DNA): TGTGCCAGCAGCCAAGATAGCGGGGGGACCTACGAGCAGTACTTC. The J gene is TRBJ2-7, the V gene TRBV4-2, with TRBD2 matching over 10 bases. CDR3 length equals 15 residues. Germline CDR1 and CDR2: LGHNA and YNFKEQ. V shed 0 bases, J shed 2 bases, and the junction held 1 base outside the gene matches.

This chain joins TRBV7-2 and TRBJ1-1; no clear D. V dropped 8 bases and J dropped 0 bases, with 10 bases sitting between them. Germline V gene sequence: CDR1 SGHTA, CDR2 FQGNSA. CDR3 length: 13 amino acids. CDR3 residues: CASQEVMNTEAFF. CDR3 bases: TGTGCCAGCCAGGAGGTTATGAACACTGAAGCTTTCTTT.

This chain connects TRBV10-3 to TRBJ1-5; 12 positions match TRBD1. V lost 3 bases and J lost 1; bases outside the gene matches: 4. The CDR3 covers 17 residues. CDR1 is ENHRY, CDR2 SYGVKD, per germline. DNA for the CDR3: TGTGCCATCAGTGATTGGGACAGGGGGCACAGCAATCAGCCCCAGCATTTT. Amino acid sequence: CAISDWDRGHSNQPQHF.

This clonotype was counted only a few times. The chain couples TRBV4-1 to TRBJ1-2; D may be TRBD1 (5 bases). V dropped 3 bases and J dropped 2 bases, with 19 bases sitting between them. The CDR3 is 17 residues long. Germline V gives CDR1 MGHRA, CDR2 YSYEKL. CDR3 DNA: TGCGCCAGCAGCCAGACTCGGGACCACGGGATGAACTATGGCTACACCTTC. Protein: CASSQTRDHGMNYGYTF.

In its sample, this clonotype was seen a few times. V gene TRBV20-1 combines with J gene TRBJ2-7; D unclear. V was cut by 1 base and J by 2 bases, with 15 bases left in between. The CDR3 has 15 residues. Germline CDR1 and CDR2: DFQATT and SNEGSKA (reference sequence). In DNA form, the CDR3 reads TGCAGTGCTAGAGGGCGAGCCCCAGGCACCTACGAGCAGTACTTC. It specifies CSARGRAPGTYEQYF.

This clonotype has only a few counts. The J gene is TRBJ2-1, the V gene TRBV29-1, with 8 bases fitting TRBD1. The CDR3 is 13 amino acids. The trim removed 6 bases at V and 5 bases at J, leaving 6 bases unmatched. CDR1 is SQVTM and CDR2 is ANQGSEA in the germline V gene. This CDR3 reads CSVAGQANNEQFF. CDR3 DNA sequence: TGCAGCGTCGCGGGACAGGCTAACAATGAGCAGTTCTTC.

This clonotype was seen once. The chain has TRBV7-3 and TRBJ2-3; D gene unclear. Trimming cost V 5 bases and J 5 bases, with 11 bases left between them. This CDR3 contains 13 residues. CDR1 is SGHTA and CDR2 is FQGTGA in the germline V gene. The CDR3 nucleotides are TGTGCCAGCAGCACCGCAATGCTAGATACGCAGTATTTT. Amino acids: CASSTAMLDTQYF.